A selection of T cell receptor beta chains follows, all from one sample in a study of CD8+ T cells in alopecia areata. Sequencing used immunoSEQ multiplex PCR; TCRdb keeps in-frame clones, though not all of them. The sample has 180,000 or so clones, about 72% seen once. Sample: CD8+ T cells sorted from blood, taken at week 0. These receptors originate from a human donor with alopecia areata. CDR3s include the opening cysteine and the closing phenylalanine or tryptophan. The D gene is left open where the match is weak. The listing skips clone size in some rows; elsewhere it reads once, few, many or a size class.

clone size: .
J gene: TRBJ2-2
V gene: TRBV2
D gene: .
CDR3 protein: CASRENTGELFF
CDR3 DNA: TGTGCCAGCAGGGAAAACACCGGGGAGCTGTTTTTT

clone size: .
J gene: TRBJ2-7
V gene: TRBV29-1
D gene: .
CDR3 protein: CSVRTDYEQYF
CDR3 DNA: TGCAGCGTCCGGACCGACTACGAGCAGTACTTC

clone size: .
J gene: TRBJ1-4
V gene: TRBV28
D gene: .
CDR3 protein: CASNGRIRRGEKLFF
CDR3 DNA: TGTGCCAGCAACGGGAGGATAAGACGAGGTGAAAAACTGTTTTTT

clone size: few
J gene: TRBJ2-1
V gene: TRBV12-5
D gene: .
CDR3 protein: CASGRDNEQFF
CDR3 DNA: TGTGCTAGTGGCCGCGACAATGAGCAGTTCTTC

clone size: .
J gene: TRBJ1-5
V gene: TRBV30
D gene: .
CDR3 protein: CAWGRVSNQPQHF
CDR3 DNA: TGTGCCTGGGGGAGGGTCAGCAATCAGCCCCAGCATTTT

clone size: .
J gene: TRBJ2-7
V gene: TRBV15
D gene: TRBD1
CDR3 protein: CATSRDLGQGYEQYF
CDR3 DNA: TGTGCCACCAGCAGAGATCTGGGACAGGGGTACGAGCAGTACTTC

clone size: .
J gene: TRBJ2-5
V gene: TRBV13
D gene: TRBD1
CDR3 protein: CASSPRTGEETQYF
CDR3 DNA: TGTGCCAGCAGCCCGAGGACAGGGGAAGAGACCCAGTACTTC

clone size: .
J gene: TRBJ2-1
V gene: TRBV29-1
D gene: .
CDR3 protein: CSVEYAKLAYNEQFF
CDR3 DNA: TGCAGCGTCGAATATGCCAAGTTGGCGTACAATGAGCAGTTCTTC

clone size: .
J gene: TRBJ2-7
V gene: TRBV27
D gene: .
CDR3 protein: CASSTITGSSYEQYF
CDR3 DNA: TGTGCCAGCAGTACAATCACAGGGAGCTCCTACGAGCAGTACTTC

clone size: .
J gene: TRBJ2-7
V gene: TRBV5-1
D gene: .
CDR3 protein: CASSLDGAYEQYF
CDR3 DNA: TGCGCCAGCAGCTTGGATGGAGCCTACGAGCAGTACTTC

clone size: .
J gene: TRBJ1-5
V gene: TRBV15
D gene: .
CDR3 protein: CATSRPDTALGQPQHF
CDR3 DNA: TGTGCCACCAGCAGACCTGACACCGCCTTGGGGCAGCCCCAGCATTTT

clone size: few
J gene: TRBJ2-5
V gene: TRBV7-9
D gene: .
CDR3 protein: CASGASFQTQYF
CDR3 DNA: TGTGCCTCAGGAGCTAGCTTTCAGACCCAGTACTTC

clone size: .
J gene: TRBJ2-1
V gene: TRBV2
D gene: .
CDR3 protein: CASIGRRDEQFF
CDR3 DNA: TGTGCCAGCATTGGCCGCCGGGATGAGCAGTTCTTC

clone size: .
J gene: TRBJ2-2
V gene: TRBV9
D gene: .
CDR3 protein: CASSVTGELFF
CDR3 DNA: TGTGCCAGCAGCGTAACCGGGGAGCTGTTTTTT

clone size: .
J gene: TRBJ2-7
V gene: TRBV5-1
D gene: .
CDR3 protein: CASSSSRGGDEQYF
CDR3 DNA: TGCGCCAGCAGTTCGTCCAGGGGAGGGGACGAGCAGTACTTC

clone size: .
J gene: TRBJ2-5
V gene: TRBV5-1
D gene: .
CDR3 protein: CASSFWWTQYF
CDR3 DNA: TGCGCCAGCAGCTTTTGGTGGACCCAGTACTTC

clone size: many
J gene: TRBJ1-1
V gene: TRBV12-5
D gene: .
CDR3 protein: CASSESTEAFF
CDR3 DNA: TGTGCTAGTTCAGAATCCACTGAAGCTTTCTTT

clone size: .
J gene: TRBJ2-7
V gene: TRBV5-1
D gene: TRBD1
CDR3 protein: CATSDRGPGEQYF
CDR3 DNA: TGCGCCACTTCGGACAGGGGCCCGGGAGAGCAGTACTTC

clone size: few
J gene: TRBJ1-4
V gene: TRBV7-9
D gene: TRBD1
CDR3 protein: CASSYQGAEKLFF
CDR3 DNA: TGTGCCAGCAGCTATCAGGGGGCCGAAAAACTGTTTTTT

clone size: .
J gene: TRBJ2-2
V gene: TRBV21-1
D gene: .
CDR3 protein: CASSITSGGLTGELFF
CDR3 DNA: TGTGCCAGCAGCATCACTAGCGGGGGTCTCACCGGGGAGCTGTTTTTT

clone size: .
J gene: TRBJ2-3
V gene: TRBV7-9
D gene: .
CDR3 protein: CASSLAGGTDTQYF
CDR3 DNA: TGTGCCAGCAGCTTAGCCGGGGGCACAGATACGCAGTATTTT

clone size: .
J gene: TRBJ2-2
V gene: TRBV4-1
D gene: .
CDR3 protein: CASSQDRVELFF
CDR3 DNA: TGCGCCAGCAGCCAAGACCGGGTAGAGCTGTTTTTT

clone size: .
J gene: TRBJ1-1
V gene: TRBV7-9
D gene: .
CDR3 protein: CASSAPDGTEAFF
CDR3 DNA: TGTGCCAGCAGCGCCCCCGATGGTACTGAAGCTTTCTTT

clone size: once
J gene: TRBJ2-6
V gene: TRBV30
D gene: .
CDR3 protein: CAWSPSHSGANVLTF
CDR3 DNA: TGTGCCTGGAGTCCATCTCACTCTGGGGCCAACGTCCTGACTTTC

clone size: once
J gene: TRBJ2-7
V gene: TRBV5-6
D gene: TRBD2
CDR3 protein: CASSWKGSGGGYEQYF
CDR3 DNA: TGTGCCAGCAGCTGGAAGGGTAGCGGGGGAGGCTACGAGCAGTACTTC

clone size: .
J gene: TRBJ2-1
V gene: TRBV10-3
D gene: .
CDR3 protein: CAISERFWDSADNEQFF
CDR3 DNA: TGTGCCATCAGTGAGAGGTTTTGGGATAGCGCAGACAATGAGCAGTTCTTC

clone size: .
J gene: TRBJ2-7
V gene: TRBV6-6
D gene: .
CDR3 protein: CASSHRDLFYEQYF
CDR3 DNA: TGTGCCAGCAGCCACCGGGACCTATTCTACGAGCAGTACTTC

clone size: once
J gene: TRBJ1-1
V gene: TRBV6-5
D gene: .
CDR3 protein: CASSWVIDSNTEAFF
CDR3 DNA: TGTGCCAGCAGTTGGGTAATTGACTCGAACACTGAAGCTTTCTTT